These 26 T cell receptor beta chains were all obtained from the same sample, sequenced in a study of cytomegalovirus exposure and HLA in healthy donors. Both 60 Vbeta primers and 13 Jbeta primers went into the PCR. Here immunoSEQ multiplex PCR was the method, and the copy in TCRdb shows in-frame clones only, minus some. The sample comprises 35,000 to 40,000 clones, 65% to 85% of which are singletons, and approximately 8.9% rests with the top ten. The sample comprised PBMCs. The receptors originated from a woman aged 30 to 39 in good health and CMV-seropositive.

This clone has more than one count but fewer than ten. This chain uses TRBV10-2 with TRBJ2-1; D uncertain. V dropped 0 bases and J dropped 7 bases, with 4 bases sitting between them. The germline V gene encodes CDR1 WSHSY and CDR2 SAAADI. The CDR3 length is 12 residues. CDR3 sequence: CASSESLNEQFF. In DNA, the CDR3 is TGCGCCAGCAGTGAGTCCCTTAATGAGCAGTTCTTC.

The chain recombines TRBV7-9 with TRBJ1-2; 8 positions match TRBD1. The junction had 11 bases not matched to a gene; V was cut back by 4 bases and J by 7 bases. This CDR3 is built from 15 residues. Germline V gives CDR1 SEHNR, CDR2 FQNEAQ (reference sequence). The CDR3 protein is CASSSDAGGTAGYTF. Written as DNA, the CDR3 is TGTGCCAGCAGCTCAGACGCAGGGGGCACTGCTGGCTACACCTTC. Looking up the rest from reference TRBV7-9 and TRBJ1-2 gives the full variable domain: DTGVSQNPRHKITKRGQNVTFRCDPISEHNRLYWYRQTLGQGPEFLTYFQNEAQLEKSRLLSDRFSAERPKGSFSTLEIQRTEQGDSAMYLCASSSDAGGTAGYTFGSGTRLTVV.

The count of this clone is one. The V gene is TRBV4-2, the J gene TRBJ1-5; D is ambiguous. Trimming removed 0 bases from V and 1 base from J, with 10 bases in between. This CDR3 has 16 residues. Germline V gene data show CDR1 as LGHNA and CDR2 as YNFKEQ. The CDR3: CASSQDRGGSNQPQHF. CDR3 DNA sequence: TGTGCCAGCAGCCAAGATCGGGGAGGAAGCAATCAGCCCCAGCATTTT.

The chain employs TRBV18 and TRBJ1-5; D remains ambiguous. Deletions cut 3 bases from V and 6 bases from J, with 18 bases between. The CDR3 has 16 residues. Germline-derived CDR1 and CDR2 are KGHSH and LQKENI. CDR3 DNA sequence: TGTGCCAGCTCACCCGTCGCCCGGGAGATAGGTCAGCCCCAGCATTTT. Translating gives CASSPVAREIGQPQHF.

The chain uses TRBV7-6 and TRBJ2-5, with 8 bases fitting TRBD1. J gave up 2 bases and V 2 bases, and 7 bases lay outside the gene matches. The CDR3 is 16 residues long. The germline V gene encodes CDR1 SGHVS and CDR2 FNYEAQ. CDR3 nucleotide sequence: TGTGCCAGCAGCTTACCCTCTTGGACAGGGCAAGAGACCCAGTACTTC. It translates to CASSLPSWTGQETQYF.

The chain uses TRBV7-8 and TRBJ2-5, with 7 bases that match TRBD2. The ends lost 4 bases at V and 4 bases at J; junction bases unmatched: 9. The CDR3 runs 15 residues. Germline V gene sequence: CDR1 SGHVS, CDR2 FQNEAQ. CDR3 protein: CASSSNRLASETQYF. DNA for the CDR3: TGTGCCAGCAGCTCCAACCGACTAGCTTCAGAGACCCAGTACTTC.

This clone was seen only a few times. The chain employs TRBV19 and TRBJ1-1; maybe TRBD1 (5 bases). The CDR3 is 14 amino acids. Germline assignment: CDR1 LNHDA and CDR2 SQIVND (reference sequence). V was pared by 4 bases and J by 4 bases, with 13 bases between. For the CDR3, the DNA is TGTGCCAGTAGTACGGACCGGGGGAGCACTGAAGCTTTCTTT. Its translation is CASSTDRGSTEAFF.

The rearrangement uses TRBV28 and TRBJ1-5, with a weak D call TRBD1 (6 bases). This CDR3 contains 15 residues. CDR1 is MDHEN and CDR2 is SYDVKM in the germline V gene. Trimming took 6 bases from V and 5 from J, leaving 17 bases between them. Here the CDR3 reads CASSILTQGHQPQHF. Written as DNA, the CDR3 is TGTGCCAGCAGCATCTTGACACAGGGCCATCAGCCCCAGCATTTT.

The V gene is TRBV30, the J gene TRBJ1-4; unclear D gene. Trimming removed 5 bases from V and 3 bases from J, with 10 bases in between. This CDR3 comprises 13 residues. Germline CDR1 reads GTSNPN; CDR2 reads SVGIG (reference sequence). The CDR3: CAWGLGSNEKLFF. The CDR3 DNA reads as TGTGCCTGGGGCCTGGGCTCTAATGAAAAACTGTTTTTT.

The V and J genes are TRBV6-6 and TRBJ1-1; D remains unclear. Between the trimmed V and J ends, which lost 0 bases and 1 base, there was a span of 6 bases. Germline V gene data show CDR1 as MNHNY and CDR2 as SVGAGI (reference sequence). The CDR3 sequence is 14 residues long. This chain's CDR3 is CASSYSAENTEAFF. As DNA, the CDR3 is TGTGCCAGCAGTTACTCGGCGGAGAACACTGAAGCTTTCTTT.

The rearrangement joins TRBV7-8 to TRBJ1-6, with TRBD1 as a possible D gene (5 bases). With 6 bases removed from V and 7 bases from J, the gap between germline ends came to 16 bases. Germline loops: CDR1 SGHVS, CDR2 FQNEAQ. The CDR3 runs 15 residues. The CDR3 region is CASRPTETPNSPLHF. CDR3 coding DNA: TGTGCCAGCAGACCGACAGAGACTCCCAATTCACCCCTCCACTTT.

The chain uses TRBV10-2 and TRBJ1-4; 7 bases agree with TRBD1. Looked up from germline, CDR1 is WSHSY and CDR2 is SAAADI. Unmatched junction bases numbered 8, after V lost 7 bases and J lost 6 bases. This CDR3 has 14 residues. The CDR3, as DNA: TGCGCCAGCAAGATAGAGGGGGCGCATGAAAAACTGTTTTTT. It encodes CASKIEGAHEKLFF.

This clone appeared a single time. The J gene is TRBJ1-1, the V gene TRBV4-1; 12 bases align to TRBD1. CDR3 length equals 17 residues. The ends lost 1 base at V and 10 bases at J; junction bases unmatched: 13. Germline loops: CDR1 MGHRA, CDR2 YSYEKL. CDR3 coding DNA: TGCGCCAGCAGCCAAGCGTCGAACACCCGGGACAGGGGGCGAGCTTTCTTT. Translated: CASSQASNTRDRGRAFF.

J is TRBJ2-1 and V is TRBV29-1; 7 bases agree with TRBD1. Trimming at V came to 0 bases and at J to 6 bases, leaving 8 bases not matched to a gene. This CDR3 is 15 amino acids long. From germline, CDR1 is SQVTM and CDR2 ANQGSEA. CDR3 DNA sequence: TGCAGCGTTGAAGATGACCCGGGACAGTCCAATGAGCAGTTCTTC. Its protein product is CSVEDDPGQSNEQFF.

This chain uses TRBV9 with TRBJ2-6; 8 nucleotides line up with TRBD2. With 3 bases clipped from V and 1 base from J, the junction kept 9 bases outside the gene matches. Germline lookup yields CDR1 SGDLS and CDR2 YYNGEE. The CDR3 consists of 18 residues. Written as DNA, the CDR3 is TGTGCCAGCAGCGCGCTAAACCGGGGGGGATCTGGGGCCAACGTCCTGACTTTC. This translates into CASSALNRGGSGANVLTF.

The chain combines TRBV30 with TRBJ2-7, with a possible D match to TRBD1 (5 bases). Per germline, CDR1 GTSNPN and CDR2 SVGIG (reference sequence). The CDR3 spans 15 residues. Trimming cost V 2 bases and J 1 base, with 15 bases left between them. The CDR3 coding sequence is TGTGCCTGGAGTCTCCCAGGGATAGGGTCCTACGAGCAGTACTTC. This translates into CAWSLPGIGSYEQYF.

This chain uses TRBV9 with TRBJ2-2; D call uncertain. This CDR3 comprises 15 residues. Between the trimmed V and J ends, which lost 4 bases and 6 bases, there was a span of 16 bases. Per germline, CDR1 SGDLS and CDR2 YYNGEE. CDR3 loop: CASSPLGSLAGELFF. For the CDR3, the DNA is TGTGCCAGCAGCCCCCTAGGCAGTCTTGCCGGGGAGCTGTTTTTT.

Note on this clone: Compared with germline, one end of the junction differs, possibly owing to a read error. Here the CDR3 DNA reads TGTTCCAGCAGCTCAAGACAGGTAGGGACTGAAGCTTTCTTT. Protein product: CSSSSRQVGTEAFF. The V call is TRBV7-9, the J call TRBJ1-1; D might be TRBD1 (6 bases). The CDR3 extends over 14 amino acids. Germline CDR1 is SEHNR and CDR2 is FQNEAQ (reference sequence).

CDR3 amino acids: CAIRISANYGYTF. CDR3 coding DNA: TGTGCCATCAGGATTAGTGCTAACTATGGCTACACCTTC. J is TRBJ1-2 and V is TRBV10-3, with D uncertain. The germline V and J ends were trimmed by 6 bases and 0 bases, with 8 bases remaining between them. This CDR3 spans 13 amino acids. From germline, CDR1 is ENHRY and CDR2 SYGVKD.

The J gene is TRBJ2-5, the V gene TRBV5-1; 10 bases agree with TRBD2. The J call could be wrong; TRBJ2-7 is a better fit for the DNA end. Per the germline V gene, CDR1 is SGHRS and CDR2 is YFSETQ. CDR3 size: 15 residues. The CDR3 protein is CASSLGLAGGYEQYF. As DNA, the CDR3 is TGCGCCAGCAGCTTGGGACTAGCGGGCGGCTACGAGCAGTACTTC.

The V call is TRBV27, the J call TRBJ1-1, with no clear D. Deletions cut 6 bases from V and 0 bases from J, with 5 bases between. Germline assignment: CDR1 MNHEY and CDR2 SMNVEV (reference sequence). The CDR3 sequence is 12 residues long. The CDR3 coding sequence is TGTGCCAGCAGGTCTATGAACACTGAAGCTTTCTTT. Encoded protein: CASRSMNTEAFF.

This clone has only a few counts. The chain joins TRBV7-6 to TRBJ1-1, with D possibly TRBD1 on 6 matching bases. The germline V and J ends were trimmed by 0 bases and 1 base, with 12 bases remaining between them. Per the germline V gene, CDR1 is SGHVS and CDR2 is FNYEAQ. The CDR3 length is 16 residues. CDR3 sequence: CASSLAAGHSNTEAFF. The CDR3 DNA sequence: TGTGCCAGCAGCTTAGCAGCGGGACACTCGAACACTGAAGCTTTCTTT.

The CDR3 protein is CASSLQLGLAGGKRKTQYF. The CDR3 coding sequence is TGTGCCAGCAGCTTACAGCTGGGACTAGCGGGAGGGAAAAGAAAGACCCAGTACTTC. This chain uses TRBV11-2 with TRBJ2-5, with TRBD2 matching over 16 bases. Germline CDR1 is SGHAT and CDR2 is FQNNGV. The length of the CDR3 is 19 residues. J lost 6 bases, V lost 2 bases, and 12 bases had no gene match. Full variable domain (remainder filled in from reference TRBV11-2 and TRBJ2-5): EAGVAQSPRYKIIEKRQSVAFWCNPISGHATLYWYQQILGQGPKLLIQFQNNGVVDDSQLPKDRFSAERLKGVDSTLKIQPAKLEDSAVYLCASSLQLGLAGGKRKTQYFGPGTRLLVL.

The chain recombines TRBV2 with TRBJ2-7; D unclear. V was pared by 2 bases and J by 1 base, with 6 bases between. This CDR3 spans 13 amino acids. Germline V gene sequence: CDR1 SNHLY, CDR2 FYNNEI. CDR3 bases: TGTGCCAGCAGTGAACTACCATCCTACGAGCAGTACTTC. Its translation: CASSELPSYEQYF.

The J gene is TRBJ1-5, the V gene TRBV30, with 11 bases lining up with TRBD1. Trimming at V came to 0 bases and at J to 2 bases, leaving 15 bases not matched to a gene. The CDR3 is made up of 20 amino acids. Germline CDR1 reads GTSNPN; CDR2 reads SVGIG (reference sequence). The CDR3 DNA sequence: TGTGCCTGGAGTGTACGGTCCGGGACAGGGGGAGGATGGGGCAATCAGCCCCAGCATTTT. Translated, it gives CAWSVRSGTGGGWGNQPQHF.

The J gene is TRBJ2-1, the V gene TRBV28; D possibly corresponds to TRBD2 (5 bases). From germline, CDR1 is MDHEN and CDR2 SYDVKM. The CDR3 is made up of 14 amino acids. Deletions cut 9 bases from V and 10 bases from J, with 22 bases between. In DNA, the CDR3 is TGTGCCAGTTCCGTGGCGGGTACTAAATACGAGCAGTTCTTC. This codes for CASSVAGTKYEQFF.